A single sample is the source of the 21 T cell receptor beta chains below, sequenced in a study of shared clonotypes between healthy human individuals (dated by TCRdb to the early 2020s). The library was prepared using the immunoSEQ multiplex PCR assay. The table comes from immuneACCESS by way of TCRdb, which keeps in-frame sequences with V and J called. Part of the clones is missing from these tables; in studies checked, under half for an unresolved V gene and the rest for unknown reasons. The sample profile shows approximately 240,000 clones; 65% of them were found once. The ten largest clones take up around 10% of the sample. Sequencing was carried out using memory CD4+ T cells sorted from blood. Sample cell subset or site, as interpreted from the label and publication: CD45RA-negative fraction. Every receptor here comes from a man between 25 and 39 years old in good health.

A word on this clone: One junction end does not reproduce the germline sequence, and a read error may be involved. The CDR3 loop reads CASSPVRGGQSSEQYF. In DNA, the CDR3 is TGTGCCAGCAGCCCCGTTCGGGGCGGCCAATCCTCCGAGCAGTACTTC. V is TRBV28 and J is TRBJ2-7; tentatively, D is TRBD1 or TRBD2 (5 bases each). The CDR3 is made up of 16 amino acids. Germline lookup yields CDR1 MDHEN and CDR2 SYDVKM.

This sequence joins TRBV5-4 and TRBJ1-2, with 8 nucleotides matching TRBD1. CDR1 and CDR2 (germline): SGHNT, YYREEE (reference sequence). Losses at the gene ends were 0 bases for V and 3 bases for J; bases not matched to a gene: 1. This CDR3 has 14 residues. The CDR3 region is CASSLEQGDYGYTF. CDR3 nucleotide sequence: TGTGCCAGCAGCTTGGAACAGGGGGACTATGGCTACACCTTC.

The table lists this clone with many counts. The rearrangement uses TRBV7-9 and TRBJ2-2; D unclear. The CDR3 length is 15 residues. CDR1 and CDR2 from the germline V gene are SEHNR and FQNEAQ (reference sequence). The ends were cut back, 1 base at V and 6 bases at J, with 12 bases in the middle. CDR3 DNA: TGTGCCAGCAGCTTAGGAACCAACATGGCCGGGGAGCTGTTTTTT. Translation: CASSLGTNMAGELFF.

The gene calls are TRBV11-2 and TRBJ2-5; TRBD1 agrees at 11 bases. The CDR3 loop spans 17 amino acids. The V gene end was trimmed by 5 bases and the J gene end by 5 bases; junction bases not matched to a gene: 13. Germline loops: CDR1 SGHAT, CDR2 FQNNGV. The CDR3 DNA reads as TGTGCCAGCAGCGCGGTGGGGACAGGGGGTTTAAGGGAGACCCAGTACTTC. This sequence encodes CASSAVGTGGLRETQYF.

J is TRBJ2-7 and V is TRBV4-2, with D unclear. V gave up 1 base and J gave up 3 bases, with 4 bases separating them. Germline loops: CDR1 LGHNA, CDR2 YNFKEQ. CDR3 length: 12 amino acids. This CDR3 reads CASSQADYEQYF. The CDR3 DNA follows: TGTGCCAGCAGCCAAGCTGACTACGAGCAGTACTTC.

This clone was observed a few times. The chain has TRBV9 and TRBJ1-1; maybe TRBD1 (6 bases). The CDR3 runs 15 residues. Per germline, CDR1 SGDLS and CDR2 YYNGEE. The V gene lost 2 bases and the J gene lost 1 base, with 12 bases spanning the gap. The CDR3 loop is CASSVYRVRNTEAFF. The CDR3 DNA reads as TGTGCCAGCAGCGTTTACAGGGTTCGGAACACTGAAGCTTTCTTT.

V usage is TRBV5-6 and J usage is TRBJ1-2; D is possibly TRBD1 (5 bases). The CDR3 is 13 residues long. The germline V gene encodes CDR1 SGHDT and CDR2 YYEEEE. V dropped 4 bases and J dropped 4 bases, with 11 bases sitting between them. CDR3 sequence: CASSQRQIYGYTF. As DNA, the CDR3 is TGTGCCAGCAGCCAAAGACAGATCTATGGCTACACCTTC.

The chain is built from TRBV5-1 and TRBJ2-4, with 7 bases matching TRBD2. Germline V lookup: CDR1 SGHRS, CDR2 YFSETQ. This CDR3 is 17 amino acids long. With 1 base clipped from V and 0 bases from J, the junction kept 7 bases outside the gene matches. CDR3 sequence: CASSLSTGGLAKNIQYF. CDR3 DNA: TGCGCCAGCAGCTTGTCTACGGGAGGTTTAGCCAAAAACATTCAGTACTTC. The entire variable domain, with the rest obtained from reference TRBV5-1 and TRBJ2-4, is as follows: KAGVTQTPRYLIKTRGQQVTLSCSPISGHRSVSWYQQTPGQGLQFLFEYFSETQRNKGNFPGRFSGRQFSNSRSEMNVSTLELGDSALYLCASSLSTGGLAKNIQYFGAGTRLSVL.

J is TRBJ2-5 and V is TRBV29-1; TRBD2 aligns across 7 bases. Germline CDR1 and CDR2: SQVTM and ANQGSEA. V was clipped by 8 bases and J by 5 bases; unmatched bases: 11. CDR3 length: 13 residues. CDR3 sequence reads: CSCGLGWDETQYF. CDR3 nucleotide sequence: TGCAGCTGTGGACTAGGATGGGACGAGACCCAGTACTTC.

This clone showed up many times. The gene calls are TRBV20-1 and TRBJ2-7; D gene unclear. This CDR3 has 10 residues. The V gene's germline CDR1 is DFQATT and CDR2 SNEGSKA (reference sequence). Trimming took 3 bases from V and 8 from J, leaving 8 bases between them. In nucleotides, the CDR3 is TGCAGTGCTAGTATGGGGAAGCAGTACTTC. Protein product: CSASMGKQYF.

This clone came up a few times. This chain uses TRBV7-6 with TRBJ2-4; the D gene could be TRBD1 or TRBD2 (6 bases each). The CDR3 runs to 19 residues. V lost 0 bases and J 2 bases, leaving 20 bases between the germline ends. Looked up from germline, CDR1 is SGHVS and CDR2 is FNYEAQ. CDR3 amino acids: CASSLAGGRGYGTKNIQYF. The CDR3 DNA is TGTGCCAGCAGCTTAGCGGGGGGCAGGGGATATGGAACCAAAAACATTCAGTACTTC.

This clone was seen only once. V is TRBV7-2 and J is TRBJ1-5; D call uncertain. Per germline, CDR1 SGHTA and CDR2 FQGNSA. Trimming removed 6 bases at V and 2 bases at J, with 8 bases between. This CDR3 is built from 13 residues. The CDR3 protein is CASSPAGNQPQHF. The CDR3 coding sequence is TGTGCCAGCAGTCCCGCGGGCAATCAGCCCCAGCATTTT.

The chain links TRBV30 to TRBJ2-5, with 7 bases aligning to TRBD1. CDR3 size: 14 residues. V gave up 1 base and J gave up 4 bases; unmatched junction bases: 6. Germline lookup yields CDR1 GTSNPN and CDR2 SVGIG (reference sequence). Here the CDR3 DNA reads TGTGCCTGGAGTGGAAGGGGGCCTAGAGAGACCCAGTACTTC. As protein: CAWSGRGPRETQYF.

This clone was seen ten or more times. This rearrangement joins TRBV5-6 to TRBJ2-5; the match to TRBD2 covers 7 bases. This CDR3 has 15 residues. Germline CDR1 is SGHDT and CDR2 is YYEEEE. J lost 5 bases, V lost 2 bases, and 9 bases had no gene match. This CDR3 is CASSLSVGREETQYF. In DNA, the CDR3 is TGTGCCAGCAGCTTAAGTGTAGGGCGGGAGGAGACCCAGTACTTC.

The rearrangement joins TRBV28 to TRBJ1-5; TRBD1 agrees at 10 bases. Germline CDR1 and CDR2: MDHEN and SYDVKM. Trimming removed 1 base from V and 0 bases from J; junction bases left unmatched: 6. This CDR3 region has 18 residues. CDR3 residues: CASSLFGTGVVSNQPQHF. DNA for the CDR3: TGTGCCAGCAGTTTATTCGGGACAGGGGTTGTTAGCAATCAGCCCCAGCATTTT.

The genes are TRBV7-9 and TRBJ2-7; 8 bases are shared with TRBD2. CDR1 is SEHNR and CDR2 is FQNEAQ in the germline V gene (reference sequence). V dropped 1 base and J dropped 4; count of bases not matched to a gene: 6. The CDR3 sequence is 15 residues long. The CDR3 region is CASSLDSGAVYEQYF. In nucleotides, the CDR3 is TGTGCCAGCAGCTTAGATAGCGGGGCCGTTTACGAGCAGTACTTC.

The V and J genes are TRBV7-8 and TRBJ2-7; 16 nucleotides match TRBD2. Germline V CDR1 and CDR2: SGHVS, FQNEAQ. This CDR3 has 20 residues. V shed 0 bases and J 4 bases; nucleotides not matched to a gene: 12. This CDR3 is CASSLARLGTSGRAGYEQYF. The CDR3, as DNA: TGTGCCAGCAGCTTAGCTAGGTTGGGGACTAGCGGGAGGGCCGGTTACGAGCAGTACTTC.

V gene TRBV5-1 combines with J gene TRBJ1-1; unclear D gene. Trimming removed 6 bases at V and 1 base at J, with 16 bases between. Germline V gene data show CDR1 as SGHRS and CDR2 as YFSETQ. The CDR3 extends over 15 amino acids. The CDR3 protein is CASKLTGDKNTEAFF. CDR3 coding DNA: TGCGCCAGCAAGCTAACCGGGGATAAGAACACTGAAGCTTTCTTT.

The chain employs TRBV10-3 and TRBJ2-3; D is undetermined. The CDR3 extends over 13 amino acids. With 7 bases removed from V and 1 base from J, the gap between germline ends came to 9 bases. CDR1 and CDR2 (germline): ENHRY, SYGVKD. CDR3 sequence reads: CAIMETGTDTQYF. The CDR3 bases are TGTGCCATCATGGAGACTGGCACAGATACGCAGTATTTT.

The rearrangement joins TRBV20-1 to TRBJ1-1; tentative D call: TRBD1 (5 bases). CDR3 length: 11 residues. The V and J ends lost 4 bases and 7 bases respectively, with 10 bases between them. The germline V gene encodes CDR1 DFQATT and CDR2 SNEGSKA (reference sequence). The CDR3 bases are TGCAGTGCTATATCCGGGGGTGAAGCTTTCTTT. It translates to CSAISGGEAFF.

The rearrangement uses TRBV19 and TRBJ1-1; D is perhaps TRBD1 (6 bases). The CDR3 spans 16 residues. Deletions cut 3 bases from V and 4 bases from J, with 18 bases between. The germline CDR1 and CDR2 sequences are LNHDA and SQIVND (reference sequence). Here the CDR3 reads CASSIPRGGGSTEAFF. CDR3 nucleotide sequence: TGTGCCAGTAGTATTCCCCGCGGAGGGGGTAGCACTGAAGCTTTCTTT.